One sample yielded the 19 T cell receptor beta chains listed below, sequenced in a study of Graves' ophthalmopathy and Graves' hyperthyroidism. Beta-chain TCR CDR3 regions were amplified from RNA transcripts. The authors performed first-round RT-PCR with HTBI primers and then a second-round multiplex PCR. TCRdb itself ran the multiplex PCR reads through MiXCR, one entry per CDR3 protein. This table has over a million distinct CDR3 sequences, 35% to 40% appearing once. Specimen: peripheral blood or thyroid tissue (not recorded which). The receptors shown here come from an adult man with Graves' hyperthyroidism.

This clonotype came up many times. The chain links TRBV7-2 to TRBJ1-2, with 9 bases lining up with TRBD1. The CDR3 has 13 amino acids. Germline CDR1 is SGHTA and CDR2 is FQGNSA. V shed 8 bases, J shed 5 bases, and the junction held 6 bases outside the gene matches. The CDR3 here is CASLTGGLYGYTF. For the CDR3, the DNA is TGTGCCAGCCTTACAGGGGGCCTGTATGGCTACACCTTC.

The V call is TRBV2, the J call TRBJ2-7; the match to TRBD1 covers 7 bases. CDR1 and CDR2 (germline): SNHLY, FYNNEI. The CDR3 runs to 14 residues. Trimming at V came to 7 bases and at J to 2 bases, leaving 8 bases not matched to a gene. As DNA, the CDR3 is TGTGCCAGCACCTACCGGGACAGAGCCTACGAGCAGTACTTC. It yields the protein CASTYRDRAYEQYF. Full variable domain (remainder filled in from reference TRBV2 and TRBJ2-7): EPEVTQTPSHQVTQMGQEVILRCVPISNHLYFYWYRQILGQKVEFLVSFYNNEISEKSEIFDDQFSVERPDGSNFTLKIRSTKLEDSAMYFCASTYRDRAYEQYFGPGTRLTVT.

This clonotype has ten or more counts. Written as DNA, the CDR3 is TGTGCCAGCAGCGCATCTAGACAGACCTTTAACTATGGCTACACCTTC. This translates into CASSASRQTFNYGYTF. The chain employs TRBV6-5 and TRBJ1-2; perhaps TRBD1 as D (5 bases). With 6 bases removed from V and 1 base from J, the gap between germline ends came to 18 bases. The CDR3 totals 16 residues. Germline V lookup: CDR1 MNHEY, CDR2 SVGAGI.

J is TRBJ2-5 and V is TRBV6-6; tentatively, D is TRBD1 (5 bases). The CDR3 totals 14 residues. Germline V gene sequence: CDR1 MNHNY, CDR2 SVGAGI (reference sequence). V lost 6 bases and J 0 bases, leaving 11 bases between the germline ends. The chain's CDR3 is CASSKPGYQETQYF. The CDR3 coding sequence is TGTGCCAGCAGCAAGCCAGGGTACCAAGAGACCCAGTACTTC.

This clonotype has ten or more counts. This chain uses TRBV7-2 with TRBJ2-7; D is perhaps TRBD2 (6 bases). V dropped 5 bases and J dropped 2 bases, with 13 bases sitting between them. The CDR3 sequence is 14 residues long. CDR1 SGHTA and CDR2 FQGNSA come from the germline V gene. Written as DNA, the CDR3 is TGTGCCAGCAGCGGAGGGCAGGGACCCTACGAGCAGTACTTC. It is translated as CASSGGQGPYEQYF. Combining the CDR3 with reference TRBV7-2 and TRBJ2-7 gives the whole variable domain GAGVSQSPSNKVTEKGKDVELRCDPISGHTALYWYRQSLGQGLEFLIYFQGNSAPDKSGLPSDRFSAERTGGSVSTLTIQRTQQEDSAVYLCASSGGQGPYEQYFGPGTRLTVT.

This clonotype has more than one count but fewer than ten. The CDR3 sequence: CASRDGAGYTF. The DNA for the CDR3 is TGTGCCAGCAGGGACGGGGCTGGCTACACCTTC. The V call is TRBV2, the J call TRBJ1-2, with a tentative D call TRBD1 (5 bases). This CDR3 has 11 residues. With 6 bases removed from V and 7 bases from J, the gap between germline ends came to 9 bases. Germline V CDR1 and CDR2: SNHLY, FYNNEI.

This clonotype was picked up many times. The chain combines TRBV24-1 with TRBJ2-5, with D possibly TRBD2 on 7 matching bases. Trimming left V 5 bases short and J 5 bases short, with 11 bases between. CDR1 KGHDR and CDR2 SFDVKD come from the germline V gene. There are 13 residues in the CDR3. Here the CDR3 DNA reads TGTGCCACCAGTGGGGGGGGGCTGGAGACCCAGTACTTC. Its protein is CATSGGGLETQYF.

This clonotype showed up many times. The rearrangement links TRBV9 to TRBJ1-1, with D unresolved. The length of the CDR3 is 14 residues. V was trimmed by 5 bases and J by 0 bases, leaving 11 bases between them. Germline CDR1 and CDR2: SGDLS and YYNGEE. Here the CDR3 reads CASRPGSMNTEAFF. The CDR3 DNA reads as TGTGCCAGCAGACCGGGATCCATGAACACTGAAGCTTTCTTT. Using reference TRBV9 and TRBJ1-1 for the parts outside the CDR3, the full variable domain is DSGVTQTPKHLITATGQRVTLRCSPRSGDLSVYWYQQSLDQGLQFLIQYYNGEERAKGNILERFSAQQFPDLHSELNLSSLELGDSALYFCASRPGSMNTEAFFGQGTRLTVV.

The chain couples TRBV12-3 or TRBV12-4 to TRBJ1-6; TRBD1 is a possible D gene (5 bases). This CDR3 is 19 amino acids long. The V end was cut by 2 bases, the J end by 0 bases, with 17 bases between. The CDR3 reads CASSLFGWGRSSYNSPLHF. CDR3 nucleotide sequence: TGTGCCAGCAGTTTATTTGGGTGGGGCAGGAGCTCCTATAATTCACCCCTCCACTTT.

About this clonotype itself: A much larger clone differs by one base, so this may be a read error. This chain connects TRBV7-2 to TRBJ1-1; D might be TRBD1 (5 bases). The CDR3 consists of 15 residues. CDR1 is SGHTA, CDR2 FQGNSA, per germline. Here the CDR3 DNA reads TGCACCAGCAGCCAAGAATCAGGGAGGAACACTGAAGCTTTCTTT. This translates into CTSSQESGRNTEAFF.

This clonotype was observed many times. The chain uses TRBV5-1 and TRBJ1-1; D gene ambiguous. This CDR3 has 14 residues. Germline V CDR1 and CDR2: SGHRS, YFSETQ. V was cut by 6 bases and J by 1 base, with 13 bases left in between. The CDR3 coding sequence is TGCGCCAGCAATGGACCGGCGGGGAACACTGAAGCTTTCTTT. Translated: CASNGPAGNTEAFF.

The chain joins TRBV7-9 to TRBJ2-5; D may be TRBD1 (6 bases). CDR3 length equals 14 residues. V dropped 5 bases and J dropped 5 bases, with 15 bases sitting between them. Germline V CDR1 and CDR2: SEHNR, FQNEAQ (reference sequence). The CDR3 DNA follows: TGTGCCAGCAGCATATGGGGCACAGGGGAGACCCAGTACTTC. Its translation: CASSIWGTGETQYF. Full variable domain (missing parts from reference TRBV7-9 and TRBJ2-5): DTGVSQNPRHKITKRGQNVTFRCDPISEHNRLYWYRQTLGQGPEFLTYFQNEAQLEKSRLLSDRFSAERPKGSFSTLEIQRTEQGDSAMYLCASSIWGTGETQYFGPGTRLLVL.

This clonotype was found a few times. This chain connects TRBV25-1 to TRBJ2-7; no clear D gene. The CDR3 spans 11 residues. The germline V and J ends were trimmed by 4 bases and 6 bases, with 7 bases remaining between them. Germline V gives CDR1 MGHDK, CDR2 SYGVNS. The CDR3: CASSGGSEQYF. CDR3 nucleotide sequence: TGTGCCAGCAGTGGAGGTTCCGAGCAGTACTTC.

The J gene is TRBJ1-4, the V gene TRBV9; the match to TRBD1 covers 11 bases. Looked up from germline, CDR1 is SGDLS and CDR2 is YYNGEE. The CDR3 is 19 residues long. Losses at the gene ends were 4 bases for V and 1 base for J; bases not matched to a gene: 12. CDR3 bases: TGTGCCAGCAGCTCAGGGACAGGGGGAGATCCGGTAACTAATGAAAAACTGTTTTTT. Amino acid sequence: CASSSGTGGDPVTNEKLFF.

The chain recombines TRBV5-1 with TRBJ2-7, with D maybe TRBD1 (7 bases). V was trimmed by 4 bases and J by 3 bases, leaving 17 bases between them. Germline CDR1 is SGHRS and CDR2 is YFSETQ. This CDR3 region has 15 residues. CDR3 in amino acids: CASSVSRQGLYEQYF. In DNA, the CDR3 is TGCGCCAGCAGCGTATCACGACAGGGACTCTACGAGCAGTACTTC.

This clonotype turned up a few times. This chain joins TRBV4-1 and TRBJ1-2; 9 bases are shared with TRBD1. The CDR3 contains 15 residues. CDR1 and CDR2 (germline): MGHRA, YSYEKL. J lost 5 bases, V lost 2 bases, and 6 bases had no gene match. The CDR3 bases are TGCGCCAGCAGCCAACAGACAGGGGGAACATATGGCTACACCTTC. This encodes CASSQQTGGTYGYTF.

CDR3 coding DNA: TGTGCCAGCAGCCATTTTAGCGGAAGAACCTACGAGCAGTACTTC. Residues: CASSHFSGRTYEQYF. This chain joins TRBV11-2 and TRBJ2-7, with D possibly being TRBD2 (6 bases). The CDR3 is 15 residues long. Germline V gene sequence: CDR1 SGHAT, CDR2 FQNNGV. Deletions cut 5 bases from V and 2 bases from J, with 16 bases between.

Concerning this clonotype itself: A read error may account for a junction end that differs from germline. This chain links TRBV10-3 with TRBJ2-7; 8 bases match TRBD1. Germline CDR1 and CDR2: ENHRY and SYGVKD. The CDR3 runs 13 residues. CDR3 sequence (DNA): TGTGCCAGCAGTTTGGGGGACAGGCACGAGCAGTACTTC. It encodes CASSLGDRHEQYF.

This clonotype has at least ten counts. The CDR3 DNA reads TGTGCCAGCAGCTTACAAAGGGGTGGAAACACCATATATTTT. Translated: CASSLQRGGNTIYF. The genes are TRBV7-2 and TRBJ1-3, with D maybe TRBD1 (5 bases). This CDR3 is 14 amino acids long. Germline CDR1 SGHTA, CDR2 FQGNSA. The ends were cut back, 2 bases at V and 3 bases at J, with 8 bases in the middle.